This T cell receptor (beta chain) was obtained from a study of shared clonotypes between healthy human individuals. Whole-study findings and limits: For sorted subsets, rarefaction showed incomplete sequencing despite large depth.

Terminally differentiated effector memory CD45RA+ cells were excluded by CCR7 positive selection of CD45RO-negative cells. The donors were all Caucasian adults (living in Nashville, Tennessee). On this clone itself: Its target is unknown.

This CDR3 is 14 amino acids long. V was trimmed by 4 bases and J by 5 bases, leaving 11 bases between them. The germline V gene encodes CDR1 PRHDT and CDR2 FYEKMQ (reference sequence). Samples underwent the assay at deep level. Clones were read by immunoSEQ multiplex PCR, and TCRdb kept only the in-frame ones, dropping some. The data contain 2 million to 2.5 million clones, roughly 91% of them singletons. The clonotype originates from a man aged 18 to 35 in good health. Some clones in this sample may be carry-over from other donors' samples. The rearrangement uses TRBV13 and TRBJ1-4; D not resolved. Specimen: naive CD8+ T cells from PBMCs. The CDR3 is CASSSRTLNEKLFF. The CDR3 DNA reads TGTGCCAGCAGCTCACGGACCCTGAATGAAAAACTGTTTTTT.